The present T cell receptor beta chain was sequenced within a study of cytomegalovirus exposure and HLA in healthy donors. Study-wide results and caveats: Some 150 TCR beta chains were listed as cytomegalovirus-associated.

From germline, CDR1 is LNHNV and CDR2 YYDKDF (reference sequence). The CDR3 runs 16 residues. V shed 1 base and J shed 3 bases, with 13 bases lying between them. Worth noting for this clone: The antigen is not known.

The primer mix had 60 Vbeta and 13 Jbeta primers. Measured with immunoSEQ multiplex PCR; TCRdb has only the in-frame clones, and not every one. The sample lists roughly 170,000 clones, 70% to 80% occurring once. J is TRBJ2-1 and V is TRBV15; perhaps TRBD2 as D (5 bases). This clonotype was sampled from a woman aged 25 to 45 in good health and CMV-seropositive. Sequenced sample: PBMCs. The CDR3 region is CATSRGSGLSYNEQFF. CDR3 DNA: TGTGCCACCAGCAGAGGATCAGGACTGAGCTACAATGAGCAGTTCTTC.